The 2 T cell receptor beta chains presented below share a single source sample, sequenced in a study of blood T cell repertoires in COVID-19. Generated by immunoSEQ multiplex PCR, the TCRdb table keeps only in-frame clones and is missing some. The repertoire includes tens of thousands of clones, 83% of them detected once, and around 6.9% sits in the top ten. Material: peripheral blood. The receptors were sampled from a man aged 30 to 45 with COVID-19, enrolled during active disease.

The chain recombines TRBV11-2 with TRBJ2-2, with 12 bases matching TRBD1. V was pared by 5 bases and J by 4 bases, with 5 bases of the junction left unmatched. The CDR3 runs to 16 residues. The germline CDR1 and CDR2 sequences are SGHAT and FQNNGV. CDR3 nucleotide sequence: TGTGCCAGCAGCATCGGGACAGGGGGCCGCACCGGGGAGCTGTTTTTT. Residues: CASSIGTGGRTGELFF. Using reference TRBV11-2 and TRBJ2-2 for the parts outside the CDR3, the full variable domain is EAGVAQSPRYKIIEKRQSVAFWCNPISGHATLYWYQQILGQGPKLLIQFQNNGVVDDSQLPKDRFSAERLKGVDSTLKIQPAKLEDSAVYLCASSIGTGGRTGELFFGEGSRLTVL.

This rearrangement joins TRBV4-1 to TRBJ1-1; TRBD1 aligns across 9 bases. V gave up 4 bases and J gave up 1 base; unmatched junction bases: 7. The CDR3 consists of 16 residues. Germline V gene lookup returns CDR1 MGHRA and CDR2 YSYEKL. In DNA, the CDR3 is TGCGCCAGCAGCCCCCGGACAGGGGCTAAGAACACTGAAGCTTTCTTT. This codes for CASSPRTGAKNTEAFF.